This TCR beta chain was sequenced during a study of beta chain features in type 1 diabetes (dated by TCRdb to the late 2010s). Regarding the research as a whole: Mean age, gender distribution, total cell number and subset yield did not differ between patients and healthy donors. A total of over 90,000,000 sorted cells were examined across all samples, and a strong correlation was observed between cell number per subset and RNA yield. The study compared TCRB repertoires of sorted circulating CD4+ T cell subsets between recently diagnosed type 1 diabetes patients and matched healthy donors. Regulatory and stem cell-like memory subsets were obtained from only 8 patients and about eight healthy donors, while naive and central memory subsets were obtained from all 30 or so donors. Study-wide conclusions, independent of this receptor: Fewer insertions and more nucleotide deletions at VDJ recombination sites were observed in patients with type 1 diabetes, implying thymic rearrangement abnormalities. Only small numbers of individuals were included in the HLA sub-analyses, which left unresolved whether HLA type had any influence on TCRB rearrangement. In all four CD4+ subsets, TCRB CDR3 length was moderately but significantly shorter in type 1 diabetes patients. Shorter templates might have been favored by PCR, but patient and control samples were amplified and corrected together, so both groups would have been affected equally by any skew. Because cDNA was sequenced instead of genomic DNA, activated cells with high expression could be over-represented, although the groups did not differ in activation or CD3 levels. Naive, central memory and regulatory TCRB repertoires appeared more similar among patients than among healthy donors.

This clone was picked up a small number of times. Its antigen has not been determined. Qualities for individual bases were not recorded, and no much larger clone is one base off. The CDR3 goes from the cysteine to the phenylalanine over 11 residues. Only the CDR3 DNA stays, 33 bases, in frame from base 1. In the germline V gene (reference sequence), CDR1 corresponds to DFQATT and CDR2 to SNEGSKA. A single peripheral blood draw of around 0.11 L on average was collected from each donor into heparinised tubes. A BD FACSAria II was used to sort naive, central memory, regulatory and stem cell-like memory CD4+ T cells with a panel that included CD45RO, CCR7, CD25, CD127, CD95 and CD27. Purity was above 95% for every sorted population. PBMCs were separated immediately by Lymphoprep density gradient centrifugation and were stained directly, without being cultured. Samples were stained and sorted in pairs, with one healthy donor and one patient per experiment, so that batch effects were minimized.

All of the isolated RNA was reverse transcribed with the High Capacity cDNA Reverse Transcription Kit, so expressed TCRB transcripts were sequenced. Deep immunoSEQ sequencing was applied to naive, central memory and regulatory T cell samples, giving an average of about 3.8 million total reads per sample. Sorted cells were lysed in RLT buffer and RNA was extracted with DNase-treated RNeasy Micro or Mini kits, depending on cell number. To prevent cross-contamination, each cell subset was processed individually, whereas patient and healthy donor samples were processed jointly. The immunoSEQ multiplex PCR was used to amplify TCRB sequences from cDNA, generating 87-bp fragments that spanned the CDR3 region. The amplicons were sequenced using the Illumina HiSeq platform. As for how the authors treated the data: Synthetic template baselines were used to correct PCR bias computationally, reads within Hamming distance 2 were collapsed, and singletons that could not be merged were discarded. Reads were aligned against IMGT to assign V, D and J genes, CDR3 length and insertions or deletions at six rearrangement sites. Within each subset, clonotype counts were normalized to the number of sorted cells before true diversity and Gini coefficients were calculated with the tcR R package. The overlap coefficient, calculated on TCRB nucleotide sequences, was used to quantify repertoire sharing. As a proxy for the pre-selection repertoire, out-of-frame TCRB sequences from naive cells were analyzed. The table was pulled from immuneACCESS by TCRdb, which kept in-frame rearrangements only. Such tables lose some clones; where checked, under half of the loss comes from unresolved V genes, and the rest has no known cause. The V and J calls and clone size were taken over from that table, and D and trimming were inferred from the DNA. Recorded for this sample are 240,000 or so clones; just over 20% of them occurred a single time. The ten largest make up 0.028% of the sample.

This chain joins TRBV20-1 to TRBJ1-2; 11 bases in the middle match TRBD1. This receptor was taken from a woman aged 40 to 50 with type 1 diabetes. Source material: naive CD4+ T cells from blood. The cell subset or site label on this specimen signifies: true naive CD4+ T cells. The CDR3 loop reads CRGQGVYGYTF. The nucleotides read TGCAGGGGACAGGGGGTCTATGGCTACACCTTC.